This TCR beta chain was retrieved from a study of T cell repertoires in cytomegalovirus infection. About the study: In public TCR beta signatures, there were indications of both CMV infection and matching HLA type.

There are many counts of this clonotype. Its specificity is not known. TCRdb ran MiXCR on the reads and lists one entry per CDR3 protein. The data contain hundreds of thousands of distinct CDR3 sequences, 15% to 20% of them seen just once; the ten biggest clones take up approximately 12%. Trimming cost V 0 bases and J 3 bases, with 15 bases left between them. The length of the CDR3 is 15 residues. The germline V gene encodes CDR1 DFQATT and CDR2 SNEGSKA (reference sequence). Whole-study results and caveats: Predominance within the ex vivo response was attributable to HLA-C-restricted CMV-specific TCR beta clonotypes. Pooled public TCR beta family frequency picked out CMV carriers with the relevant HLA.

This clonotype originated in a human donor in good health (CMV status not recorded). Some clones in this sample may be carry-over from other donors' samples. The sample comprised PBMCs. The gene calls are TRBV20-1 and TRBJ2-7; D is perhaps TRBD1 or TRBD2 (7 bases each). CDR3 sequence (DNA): TGCAGTGCTAGAGATACAGGGGAGGGGGTCTACGAGCAGTACTTC. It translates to CSARDTGEGVYEQYF.